These 22 T cell receptor beta chains were all obtained from the same sample, sequenced in a study of Ad26.COV2.S vaccination and SARS-CoV-2 variants. The treatment: roughly 19 received Ad26.COV2.S at low or high dose, single or two shots; a few received placebo; per-sample allocation not given. The study sampled participants on day 63 after the first vaccine or placebo injection. Some clones are missing from TCRdb's copy, which holds only in-frame ones; the method was immunoSEQ multiplex PCR. The sample has fewer than 400,000 clones, about 86% seen once. The specimen was peripheral blood, collected in a trial of Ad26.COV2.S vaccine versus placebo. These TCRs come from a person aged 18-60 years who received the Ad26.COV2.S COVID-19 vaccine or a placebo.

This chain joins TRBV6-6 and TRBJ2-1; D unclear. Trimming stripped 5 bases from V and 0 bases from J, with 17 bases between. Germline lookup yields CDR1 MNHNY and CDR2 SVGAGI (reference sequence). This CDR3 contains 17 residues. The CDR3 loop is CASSPLTTYSSYNEQFF. In nucleotides, the CDR3 is TGTGCCAGCAGTCCCCTCACTACTTACAGCTCCTACAATGAGCAGTTCTTC.

The CDR3, as DNA: TGTGCCAGCAGCCAACTGGGACAGGCTTCCTACGAGCAGTACTTC. This sequence encodes CASSQLGQASYEQYF. J is TRBJ2-7 and V is TRBV11-1; 8 nucleotides line up with TRBD1. This CDR3 region has 15 residues. Per germline, CDR1 SGHAT and CDR2 FQDESV (reference sequence). The trim removed 5 bases at V and 1 base at J, leaving 7 bases unmatched.

The chain carries TRBV7-9 and TRBJ1-2; no firm D call. Germline assignment: CDR1 SEHNR and CDR2 FQNEAQ (reference sequence). CDR3 length equals 15 residues. The V end lost 5 bases, the J end lost 1 base, and 14 bases lay between the germline ends. DNA of the CDR3: TGTGCCAGCAGCGATATCCATACCGATAACTATGGCTACACCTTC. Its protein product is CASSDIHTDNYGYTF.

In this sample, this clone turned up a few times. V gene TRBV7-8 combines with J gene TRBJ2-7, with D perhaps TRBD1 (7 bases). The V end lost 2 bases, the J end lost 6 bases, and 14 bases lay between the germline ends. The length of the CDR3 is 14 residues. The germline V gene has CDR1 SGHVS and CDR2 FQNEAQ. In DNA, the CDR3 is TGTGCCAGCAGCTTAACGACAGGGACTGGCGAGCAGTACTTC. Its translation: CASSLTTGTGEQYF.

The CDR3 DNA follows: TGTGCCAGCAGCACAGGGCGGTCCTACGAGCAGTACTTC. Amino acid sequence: CASSTGRSYEQYF. The chain employs TRBV12-3 or TRBV12-4 and TRBJ2-7, with TRBD1 as a possible D gene (6 bases). The CDR3 is 13 residues long. V lost 6 bases and J lost 1, with 10 bases in between.

The chain is built from TRBV29-1 and TRBJ2-7; tentatively, D is TRBD1 or TRBD2 (5 bases each). Per the germline V gene, CDR1 is SQVTM and CDR2 is ANQGSEA. The CDR3 has 15 amino acids. V was cut by 4 bases and J by 2 bases, with 18 bases left in between. This chain's CDR3 is CSVAPAAGTTYEQYF. In DNA, the CDR3 is TGCAGCGTTGCCCCGGCCGCAGGGACGACCTACGAGCAGTACTTC.

This clone has a single count. This chain connects TRBV29-1 to TRBJ2-5; the match to TRBD1 covers 7 bases. The CDR3 totals 12 residues. In germline, CDR1 is SQVTM, CDR2 ANQGSEA. Trimming removed 7 bases from V and 4 bases from J; junction bases left unmatched: 6. This chain's CDR3 is CSEGQAGETQYF. In nucleotides, the CDR3 is TGCAGCGAAGGACAGGCGGGAGAGACCCAGTACTTC. The full variable domain, in which reference TRBV29-1 and TRBJ2-5 provide the parts outside the CDR3, is SAVISQKPSRDICQRGTSLTIQCQVDSQVTMMFWYRQQPGQSLTLIATANQGSEATYESGFVIDKFPISRPNLTFSTLTVSNMSPEDSSIYLCSEGQAGETQYFGPGTRLLVL.

This clone was seen a handful of times. The chain is built from TRBV7-6 and TRBJ2-2; tentatively, D is TRBD1 (5 bases). Germline assignment: CDR1 SGHVS and CDR2 FNYEAQ. There are 14 residues in the CDR3. V was clipped by 5 bases and J by 4 bases, with 11 bases between them. Here the CDR3 reads CASSPDIFTGELFF. DNA of the CDR3: TGTGCCAGCAGCCCGGACATATTCACCGGGGAGCTGTTTTTT.

The V call is TRBV5-6, the J call TRBJ1-1; D call uncertain. Germline loops: CDR1 SGHDT, CDR2 YYEEEE. V was clipped by 2 bases and J by 5 bases, with 7 bases between them. CDR3 length: 12 amino acids. CDR3 loop: CASSFLGTEAFF. In DNA, the CDR3 is TGTGCCAGCAGCTTTTTAGGAACTGAAGCTTTCTTT.

This sequence joins TRBV11-2 and TRBJ2-6; D remains unclear. The CDR3 totals 13 residues. Germline lookup yields CDR1 SGHAT and CDR2 FQNNGV. With 8 bases removed from V and 2 bases from J, the gap between germline ends came to 7 bases. The CDR3 spells CASVAPGANVLTF. The CDR3 region has the DNA TGTGCCAGCGTAGCCCCTGGGGCCAACGTCCTGACTTTC.

The V gene is TRBV5-1, the J gene TRBJ2-7; maybe TRBD1 (6 bases). Trimming left V 6 bases short and J 4 bases short, with 17 bases between. Per the germline V gene, CDR1 is SGHRS and CDR2 is YFSETQ. The CDR3 extends over 14 amino acids. The CDR3 loop is CASKMGALWYEQYF. The CDR3, as DNA: TGCGCCAGCAAGATGGGGGCGCTTTGGTACGAGCAGTACTTC.

The chain links TRBV6-5 to TRBJ2-5, with D tentatively TRBD1 (5 bases). With 6 bases removed from V and 5 bases from J, the gap between germline ends came to 13 bases. CDR3 length: 13 amino acids. Per the germline V gene, CDR1 is MNHEY and CDR2 is SVGAGI. The CDR3: CASSPRVSETQYF. CDR3 DNA sequence: TGTGCCAGCAGCCCCAGGGTATCCGAGACCCAGTACTTC.

The rearrangement links TRBV10-3 to TRBJ2-2; possibly TRBD2 for D (5 bases). The V gene's germline CDR1 is ENHRY and CDR2 SYGVKD. The length of the CDR3 is 13 residues. V lost 0 bases and J lost 9, with 8 bases in between. The CDR3 sequence is CAISESGSWELFF. Written as DNA, the CDR3 is TGTGCCATCAGTGAGTCGGGGAGTTGGGAGCTGTTTTTT.

V is TRBV3-1 (or the pseudogene TRBV3-2) and J is TRBJ1-4, with a weak D call TRBD1 (5 bases). The V gene lost 1 base and the J gene lost 2 bases, with 8 bases spanning the gap. Germline CDR1 reads LGHDT; CDR2 reads YNNKEL (reference sequence). This CDR3 is 15 amino acids long. The CDR3 nucleotides are TGTGCCAGCAGCCAAGCAAAGGGGACTAATGAAAAACTGTTTTTT. Translating it yields CASSQAKGTNEKLFF.

The CDR3 DNA is TGTGCCAGCAGCCGAGACCCCACCGGGGAGCTGTTTTTT. Translated, it gives CASSRDPTGELFF. This chain joins TRBV3-1 (or the pseudogene TRBV3-2) and TRBJ2-2; the D is unclear. This CDR3 region has 13 residues. Germline CDR1 reads LGHDT; CDR2 reads YNNKEL (reference sequence). V was pared by 4 bases and J by 4 bases, with 7 bases between.

The chain recombines TRBV6-2 or TRBV6-3 with TRBJ1-2; D is unclear. V lost 2 bases and J lost 3, with 7 bases in between. Germline V gives CDR1 MNHEY, CDR2 SVGEGT. This CDR3 contains 13 residues. CDR3 sequence: CASSYAADYGYTF. The CDR3 DNA follows: TGTGCCAGCAGTTACGCAGCCGACTATGGCTACACCTTC.

This chain links TRBV7-2 with TRBJ2-7; maybe TRBD1 (6 bases). Trimming took off 1 base at V and 12 bases at J, with 16 bases between the two ends. Looked up from germline, CDR1 is SGHTA and CDR2 is FQGNSA. The CDR3 has 13 amino acids. The CDR3 region has the DNA TGTGCCAGCAGCTTAGTGGACGGACAGCATGTGTACTTC. This encodes CASSLVDGQHVYF. Filled out from reference TRBV7-2 and TRBJ2-7, the complete variable domain reads GAGVSQSPSNKVTEKGKDVELRCDPISGHTALYWYRQSLGQGLEFLIYFQGNSAPDKSGLPSDRFSAERTGGSVSTLTIQRTQQEDSAVYLCASSLVDGQHVYFGPGTRLTVT.

The CDR3 DNA follows: TGTGCCAGCAGCTTAGGGGGCGGTAGCACAGATACGCAGTATTTT. This sequence encodes CASSLGGGSTDTQYF. The chain joins TRBV5-4 to TRBJ2-3, with 7 bases fitting TRBD1. The CDR3 contains 15 residues. The V and J ends lost 2 bases and 0 bases, in that order; junction bases with no gene match: 3. Per the germline V gene, CDR1 is SGHNT and CDR2 is YYREEE (reference sequence).

The chain couples TRBV5-1 to TRBJ1-4, with TRBD1 matching 10 bases. Germline V gives CDR1 SGHRS, CDR2 YFSETQ. The trim removed 0 bases at V and 10 bases at J, leaving 9 bases unmatched. The CDR3 totals 16 residues. CDR3 sequence (DNA): TGCGCCAGCAGCTTGGCCCCGACAGGGGGCGCGGGAAAACTGTTTTTT. Its protein is CASSLAPTGGAGKLFF.

The gene calls are TRBV5-1 and TRBJ1-2, with TRBD1 matching 8 bases. The V and J ends lost 3 bases and 4 bases, in that order; junction bases with no gene match: 11. The CDR3 is made up of 16 amino acids. Germline V gene data show CDR1 as SGHRS and CDR2 as YFSETQ. The CDR3 is CASSSQGAGGSYGYTF. The CDR3 bases are TGCGCCAGCAGCTCGCAGGGCGCAGGGGGCAGCTATGGCTACACCTTC.

The genes are TRBV5-5 and TRBJ1-5; TRBD1 might be the D (5 bases). This CDR3 is built from 14 residues. Trimming shortened V by 2 bases and J by 5 bases, and 11 bases separated the two germline ends. The germline V gene encodes CDR1 SGHKS and CDR2 YYEKEE (reference sequence). This CDR3 is CASSFRQKDQPQHF. Here the CDR3 DNA reads TGTGCCAGCAGCTTCCGACAGAAGGATCAGCCCCAGCATTTT.

The chain joins TRBV3-1 (or the pseudogene TRBV3-2) to TRBJ2-1; 7 nucleotides agree with TRBD1. Germline V CDR1 and CDR2: LGHDT, YNNKEL (reference sequence). There are 14 residues in the CDR3. The V gene end was trimmed by 0 bases and the J gene end by 9 bases; junction bases not matched to a gene: 5. CDR3 DNA sequence: TGTGCCAGCAGCCAAGATACAGGGGTGGGTGAGCAGTTCTTC. It specifies CASSQDTGVGEQFF.